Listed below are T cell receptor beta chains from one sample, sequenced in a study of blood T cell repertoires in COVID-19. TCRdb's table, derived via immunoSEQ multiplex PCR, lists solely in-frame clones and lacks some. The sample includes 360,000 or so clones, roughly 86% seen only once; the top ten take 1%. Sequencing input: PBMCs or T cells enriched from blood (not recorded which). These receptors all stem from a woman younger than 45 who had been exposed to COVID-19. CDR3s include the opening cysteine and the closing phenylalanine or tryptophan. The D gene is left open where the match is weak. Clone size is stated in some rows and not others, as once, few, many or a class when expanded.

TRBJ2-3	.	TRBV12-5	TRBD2	CASGLVGLAGADTQYF	TGTGCTAGTGGTTTGGTAGGGCTAGCGGGAGCAGATACGCAGTATTTT
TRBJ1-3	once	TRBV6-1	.	CASSEARGSGNTIYF	TGTGCCAGCAGTGAAGCCCGGGGGTCTGGAAACACCATATATTTT
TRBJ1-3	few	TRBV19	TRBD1	CASSMDRYSGNTIYF	TGTGCCAGTAGTATGGACAGGTACTCTGGAAACACCATATATTTT
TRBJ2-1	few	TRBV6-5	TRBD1	CASSYQGAYNEQFF	TGTGCCAGCAGTTACCAGGGGGCCTACAATGAGCAGTTCTTC
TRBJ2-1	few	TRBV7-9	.	CASSSDVLAVEQFF	TGTGCCAGCAGCTCAGATGTACTAGCAGTTGAGCAGTTCTTC
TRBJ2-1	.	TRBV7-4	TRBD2	CASSLHQTSGTPSSYNEQFF	TGTGCCAGCAGCTTACACCAGACTAGCGGGACGCCTAGCTCCTACAATGAGCAGTTCTTC
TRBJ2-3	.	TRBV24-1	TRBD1	CATSDSTGSDTQYF	TGTGCCACCAGTGACTCGACAGGGTCAGATACGCAGTATTTT
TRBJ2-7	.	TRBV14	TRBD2	CASSHTGLAGAPSYEQYF	TGTGCCAGCAGCCACACGGGACTAGCGGGAGCCCCATCCTACGAGCAGTACTTC
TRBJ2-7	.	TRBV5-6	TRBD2	CASSLDGRITYEQYF	TGTGCCAGCAGCTTAGACGGGAGGATAACCTACGAGCAGTACTTC
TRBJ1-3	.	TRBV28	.	CASSFAQGGGNTIYF	TGTGCCAGCAGTTTTGCTCAGGGAGGTGGAAACACCATATATTTT
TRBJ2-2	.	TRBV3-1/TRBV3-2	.	CASSQDRATRGRPNTGELFF	TGTGCCAGCAGCCAAGATCGGGCGACTAGAGGCCGGCCGAACACCGGGGAGCTGTTTTTT
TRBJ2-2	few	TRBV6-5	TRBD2	CASSPSGGTGELFF	TGTGCCAGCAGCCCCAGCGGGGGAACCGGGGAGCTGTTTTTT
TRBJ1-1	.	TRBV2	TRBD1	CASSGQGNTEAFF	TGTGCCAGCAGCGGACAGGGGAACACTGAAGCTTTCTTT
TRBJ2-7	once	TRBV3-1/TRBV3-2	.	CASSQDQASYEQYF	TGTGCCAGCAGCCAAGATCAGGCCAGCTACGAGCAGTACTTC
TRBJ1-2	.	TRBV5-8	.	CASSLTTVYGYTF	TGTGCCAGCAGCTTGACTACGGTTTATGGCTACACCTTC
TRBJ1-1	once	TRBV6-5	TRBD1	CASRLDRANTEAFF	TGTGCCAGCAGACTTGACAGGGCGAACACTGAAGCTTTCTTT
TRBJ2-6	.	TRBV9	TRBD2	CASSVGPSGSTSGANVLTF	TGTGCCAGCAGCGTAGGGCCTAGCGGGAGCACTTCTGGGGCCAACGTCCTGACTTTC
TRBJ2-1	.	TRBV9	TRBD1	CASSTHRDRGSYNEQFF	TGTGCCAGCAGCACCCACCGGGACAGGGGCTCCTACAATGAGCAGTTCTTC
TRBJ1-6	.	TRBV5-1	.	CASSLGQEDNSPLHF	TGCGCCAGCAGCTTGGGGCAGGAGGATAATTCACCCCTCCACTTT
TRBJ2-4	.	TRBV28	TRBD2	CASRGLAKAKNIQYF	TGTGCCAGCAGAGGACTAGCGAAAGCCAAAAACATTCAGTACTTC
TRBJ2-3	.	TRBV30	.	CAWGRTTDTQYF	TGTGCCTGGGGGAGAACTACAGATACGCAGTATTTT
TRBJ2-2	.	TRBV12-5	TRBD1	CASGLVTGGTGELFF	TGTGCTAGTGGTTTGGTAACAGGGGGCACCGGGGAGCTGTTTTTT
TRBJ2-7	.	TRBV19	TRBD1	CASSFTRQGGSYEQYF	TGTGCCAGTAGTTTTACACGACAGGGTGGGTCCTACGAGCAGTACTTC
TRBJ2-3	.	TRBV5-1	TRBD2	CASSSSSGTSDTQYF	TGCGCCAGCAGCTCGTCTAGCGGGACCTCAGATACGCAGTATTTT
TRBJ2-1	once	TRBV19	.	CASTPTGNSYNEQFF	TGTGCCAGTACACCGACCGGGAACTCCTACAATGAGCAGTTCTTC